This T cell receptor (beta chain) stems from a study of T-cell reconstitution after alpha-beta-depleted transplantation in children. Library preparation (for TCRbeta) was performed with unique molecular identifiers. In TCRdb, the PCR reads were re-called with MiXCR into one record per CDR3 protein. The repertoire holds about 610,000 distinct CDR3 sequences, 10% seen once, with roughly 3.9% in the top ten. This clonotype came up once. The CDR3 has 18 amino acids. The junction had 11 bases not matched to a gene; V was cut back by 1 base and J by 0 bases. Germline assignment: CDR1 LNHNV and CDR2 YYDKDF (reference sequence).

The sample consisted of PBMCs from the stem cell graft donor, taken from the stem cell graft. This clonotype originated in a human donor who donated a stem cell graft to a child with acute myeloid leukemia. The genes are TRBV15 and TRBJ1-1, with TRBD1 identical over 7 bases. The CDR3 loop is CATSRGFRGTVMNTEAFF. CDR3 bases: TGTGCCACCAGCAGAGGGTTCCGCGGGACAGTCATGAACACTGAAGCTTTCTTT. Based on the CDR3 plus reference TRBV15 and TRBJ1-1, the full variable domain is DAMVIQNPRYQVTQFGKPVTLSCSQTLNHNVMYWYQQKSSQAPKLLFHYYDKDFNNEADTPDNFQSRRPNTSFCFLDIRSPGLGDTAMYLCATSRGFRGTVMNTEAFFGQGTRLTVV.